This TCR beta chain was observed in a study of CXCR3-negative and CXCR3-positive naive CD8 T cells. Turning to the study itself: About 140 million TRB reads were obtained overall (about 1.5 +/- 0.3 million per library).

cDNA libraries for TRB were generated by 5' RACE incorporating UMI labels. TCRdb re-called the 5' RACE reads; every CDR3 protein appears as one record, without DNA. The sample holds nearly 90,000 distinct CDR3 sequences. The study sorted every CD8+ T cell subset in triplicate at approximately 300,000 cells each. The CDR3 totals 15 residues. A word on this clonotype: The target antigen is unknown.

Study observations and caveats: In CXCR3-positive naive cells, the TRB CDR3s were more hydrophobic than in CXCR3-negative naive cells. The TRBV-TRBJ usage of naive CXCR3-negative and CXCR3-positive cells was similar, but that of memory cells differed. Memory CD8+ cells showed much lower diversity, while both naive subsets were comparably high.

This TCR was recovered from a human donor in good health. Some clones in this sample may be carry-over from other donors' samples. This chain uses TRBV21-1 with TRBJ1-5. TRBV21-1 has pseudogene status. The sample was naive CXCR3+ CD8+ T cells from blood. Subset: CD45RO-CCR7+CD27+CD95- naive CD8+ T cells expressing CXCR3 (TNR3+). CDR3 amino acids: CASSKASHANQPQHF.